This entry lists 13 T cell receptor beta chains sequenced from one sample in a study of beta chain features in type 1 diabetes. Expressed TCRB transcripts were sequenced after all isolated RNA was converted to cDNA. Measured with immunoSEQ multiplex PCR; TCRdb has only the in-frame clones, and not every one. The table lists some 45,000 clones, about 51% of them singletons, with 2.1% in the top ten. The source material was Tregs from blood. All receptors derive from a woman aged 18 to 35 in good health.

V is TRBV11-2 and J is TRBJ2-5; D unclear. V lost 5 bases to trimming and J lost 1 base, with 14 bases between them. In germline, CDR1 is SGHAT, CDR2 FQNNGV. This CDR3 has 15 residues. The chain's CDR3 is CASSVNLAVQETQYF. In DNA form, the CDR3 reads TGTGCCAGCAGCGTCAACCTTGCGGTCCAAGAGACCCAGTACTTC. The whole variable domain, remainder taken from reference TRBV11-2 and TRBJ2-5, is EAGVAQSPRYKIIEKRQSVAFWCNPISGHATLYWYQQILGQGPKLLIQFQNNGVVDDSQLPKDRFSAERLKGVDSTLKIQPAKLEDSAVYLCASSVNLAVQETQYFGPGTRLLVL.

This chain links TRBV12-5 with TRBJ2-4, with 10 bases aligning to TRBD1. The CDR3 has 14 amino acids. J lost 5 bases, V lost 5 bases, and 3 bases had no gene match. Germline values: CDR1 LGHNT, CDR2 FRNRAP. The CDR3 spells CASGPGTGENIQYF. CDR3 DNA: TGTGCTAGTGGTCCCGGGACAGGGGAAAACATTCAGTACTTC. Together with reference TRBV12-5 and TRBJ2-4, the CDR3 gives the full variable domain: DARVTQTPRHKVTEMGQEVTMRCQPILGHNTVFWYRQTMMQGLELLAYFRNRAPLDDSGMPKDRFSAEMPDATLATLKIQPSEPRDSAVYFCASGPGTGENIQYFGAGTRLSVL.

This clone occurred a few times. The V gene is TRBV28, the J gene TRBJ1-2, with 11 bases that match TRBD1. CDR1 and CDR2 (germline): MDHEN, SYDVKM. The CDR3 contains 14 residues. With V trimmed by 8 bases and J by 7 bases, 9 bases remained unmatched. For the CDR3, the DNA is TGTGCCAGCGAACTTGGACAGGGGGCTTCTGGCTACACCTTC. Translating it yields CASELGQGASGYTF.

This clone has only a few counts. CDR3 residues: CASRLGAAANYGYTF. In DNA, the CDR3 is TGTGCCAGCAGGTTAGGGGCGGCCGCTAACTATGGCTACACCTTC. This sequence joins TRBV6-1 and TRBJ1-2; the D gene is possibly TRBD1 (5 bases). Germline CDR1 and CDR2: MNHNS and SASEGT. The CDR3 loop spans 15 amino acids. Trimming cost V 6 bases and J 0 bases, with 14 bases left between them.

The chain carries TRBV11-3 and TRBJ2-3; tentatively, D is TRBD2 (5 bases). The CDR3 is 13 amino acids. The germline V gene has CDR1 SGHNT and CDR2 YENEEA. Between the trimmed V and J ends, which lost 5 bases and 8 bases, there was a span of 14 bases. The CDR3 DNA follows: TGTGCCAGCAGCCCAAGTAGAGCGGTTACGCAGTATTTT. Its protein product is CASSPSRAVTQYF.

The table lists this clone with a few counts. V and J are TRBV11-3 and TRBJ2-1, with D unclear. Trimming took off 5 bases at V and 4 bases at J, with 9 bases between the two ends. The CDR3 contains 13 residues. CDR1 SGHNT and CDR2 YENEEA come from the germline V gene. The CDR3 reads CASSPQRYNEQFF. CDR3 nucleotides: TGTGCCAGCAGCCCTCAACGGTACAATGAGCAGTTCTTC.

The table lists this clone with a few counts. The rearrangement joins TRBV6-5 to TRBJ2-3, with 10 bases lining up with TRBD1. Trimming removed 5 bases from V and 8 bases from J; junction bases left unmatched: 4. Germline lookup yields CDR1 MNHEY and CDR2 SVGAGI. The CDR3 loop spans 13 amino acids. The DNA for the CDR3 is TGTGCCAGCAGTCGACAGGGGGCAAGTACGCAGTATTTT. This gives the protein CASSRQGASTQYF.

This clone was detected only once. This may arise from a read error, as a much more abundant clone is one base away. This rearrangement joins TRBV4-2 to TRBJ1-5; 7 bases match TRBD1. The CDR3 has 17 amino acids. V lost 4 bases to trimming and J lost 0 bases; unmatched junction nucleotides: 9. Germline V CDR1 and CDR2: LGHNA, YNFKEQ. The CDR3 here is CASSPTGQLYSNQPQHF. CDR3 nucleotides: TGTGCCAGCAGCCCAACGGGACAGCTGTATAGCAATCAGCCCCAGCATTTT.

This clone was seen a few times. Written as DNA, the CDR3 is TGTGCCAGCAGCTTACCGGGACTAGCAAAGGAGCAGTACTTC. Translated, it gives CASSLPGLAKEQYF. The chain has TRBV7-2 and TRBJ2-7; 9 bases are a match to TRBD2. Germline V gene data show CDR1 as SGHTA and CDR2 as FQGNSA. This CDR3 contains 14 residues. After removal of 2 bases from V and 7 bases from J, the junction contained 6 bases not matched to a gene.

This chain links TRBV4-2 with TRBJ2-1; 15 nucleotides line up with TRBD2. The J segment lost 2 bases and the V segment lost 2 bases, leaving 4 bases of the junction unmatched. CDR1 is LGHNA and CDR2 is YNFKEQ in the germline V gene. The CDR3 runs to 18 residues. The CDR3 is CASSQTGLAGGAYNEQFF. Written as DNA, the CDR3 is TGTGCCAGCAGCCAAACGGGACTAGCGGGAGGAGCCTACAATGAGCAGTTCTTC.

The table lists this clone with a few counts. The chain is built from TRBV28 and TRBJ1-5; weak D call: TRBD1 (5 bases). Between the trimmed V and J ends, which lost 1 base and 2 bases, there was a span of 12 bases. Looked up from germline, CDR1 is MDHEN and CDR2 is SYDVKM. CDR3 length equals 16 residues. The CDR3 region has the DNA TGTGCCAGCAGTTTATCGGCGGGGGACGGCAATCAGCCCCAGCATTTT. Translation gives CASSLSAGDGNQPQHF.

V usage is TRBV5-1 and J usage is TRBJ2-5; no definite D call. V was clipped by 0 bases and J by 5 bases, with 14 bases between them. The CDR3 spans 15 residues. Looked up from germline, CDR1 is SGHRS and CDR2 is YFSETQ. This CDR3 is CASSLGAASPETQYF. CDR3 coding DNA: TGCGCCAGCAGCTTGGGCGCCGCCTCCCCGGAGACCCAGTACTTC.

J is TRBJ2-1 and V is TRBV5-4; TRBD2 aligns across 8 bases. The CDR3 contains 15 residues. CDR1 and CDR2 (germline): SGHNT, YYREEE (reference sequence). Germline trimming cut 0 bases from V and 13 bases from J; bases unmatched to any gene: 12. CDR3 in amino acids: CASSLESSGSSTQFF. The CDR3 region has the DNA TGTGCCAGCAGCTTGGAGTCTAGCGGGTCAAGTACTCAGTTCTTC.